This T cell receptor (beta chain) was identified during a study of tumor and adjacent non-tumor tissue in lung cancer. Across the whole study: Patients were aged about 31 to 85, 10 men and a handful of women, stage I to III.

The library came from three nested PCR rounds adapted from ARM-PCR protocols. TCRdb re-called the multiplex PCR reads with MiXCR, one entry per CDR3 protein. The top ten clones hold over 9.5% of a sample with fewer than 85,000 distinct CDR3 sequences, under 85% of them seen once. A note on this clonotype: Its specificity is not known.

The germline gives CDR1 SNHLY, CDR2 FYNNEI. This CDR3 contains 14 residues. V was shortened by 10 bases and J by 5 bases, with 20 bases between the two germline ends. Whole-study findings and limits: Patients with more diverse tumor TCRs had worse survival. Tumor repertoires had a smaller top 100 clone share than normal lung.

The template was RNA from unsorted bulk tissue. Chemotherapy-naive patients with new lung cancer underwent thoracic surgery in China, August–late 2014. Sequencing was carried out using lung tumor tissue. This chain uses TRBV2 with TRBJ1-2, with D hard to call. The sequence came from a woman aged 45-59 years with non-small cell lung cancer. CDR3 region: CANNTPAFGYGYTF. The CDR3 nucleotides read TGTGCCAATAACACCCCCGCCTTTGGGTATGGCTACACCTTC.